Below are 14 T cell receptor beta chains sequenced from a single sample in a study of T-cell memory formation after mild COVID-19. TCRdb passed the 5' RACE reads through MiXCR, listing each CDR3 protein once. The sample lists about 160,000 distinct CDR3 sequences; roughly 28% were seen once. Sequencing used PBMCs or a T cell subset sorted from them (not recorded which). These receptors originate from an adult woman who had mild COVID-19 (a few samples of this study predate the infection). Cell type and time point are not known.

V is TRBV5-5 and J is TRBJ1-4; no firm D call. Germline-derived CDR1 and CDR2 are SGHKS and YYEKEE (reference sequence). The CDR3 covers 15 residues. V was shortened by 2 bases and J by 3 bases, with 11 bases between the two germline ends. The CDR3 loop is CASSFSPRANEKLFF. DNA of the CDR3: TGTGCCAGCAGCTTCTCCCCGCGAGCTAATGAAAAACTGTTTTTT. The full variable domain, in which reference TRBV5-5 and TRBJ1-4 provide the parts outside the CDR3, is DAGVTQSPTHLIKTRGQQVTLRCSPISGHKSVSWYQQVLGQGPQFIFQYYEKEERGRGNFPDRFSARQFPNYSSELNVNALLLGDSALYLCASSFSPRANEKLFFGSGTQLSVL.

This clonotype has a handful of counts. V and J are TRBV12-3 or TRBV12-4 and TRBJ2-2; a weak D match, TRBD1 (6 bases). The CDR3 consists of 13 residues. The V end lost 7 bases, the J end lost 4 bases, and 10 bases lay between the germline ends. The CDR3 DNA reads as TGTGCCAGCAAGGGACACAGCACCGGGGAGCTGTTTTTT. Translation gives CASKGHSTGELFF.

This chain uses TRBV5-6 with TRBJ1-6; D is perhaps TRBD1 (5 bases). V was pared by 0 bases and J by 9 bases, with 10 bases between. Germline V gene lookup returns CDR1 SGHDT and CDR2 YYEEEE. The CDR3 contains 14 residues. CDR3: CASSLDLQGSPLHF. The DNA for the CDR3 is TGTGCCAGCAGCTTGGATCTCCAGGGTTCACCCCTCCACTTT.

The chain couples TRBV7-8 to TRBJ2-5; TRBD1 matches 10 bases. The V gene end was trimmed by 6 bases and the J gene end by 5 bases; junction bases not matched to a gene: 6. The germline CDR1 and CDR2 sequences are SGHVS and FQNEAQ. This CDR3 is 14 amino acids long. The CDR3 nucleotides are TGTGCCAGCAGGAAAGGACAGGGGGGGGAGACCCAGTACTTC. Protein: CASRKGQGGETQYF.

This clonotype occurred a few times. V and J are TRBV6-1 and TRBJ1-4; 8 nucleotides match TRBD1. The CDR3 has 12 amino acids. Germline lookup yields CDR1 MNHNS and CDR2 SASEGT. The ends lost 2 bases at V and 13 bases at J; junction bases unmatched: 3. This CDR3 is CASSETGGGLFF. The DNA of the CDR3 is TGTGCCAGCAGTGAAACAGGGGGGGGACTGTTTTTT.

The chain links TRBV7-9 to TRBJ2-5; D is ambiguous. Per germline, CDR1 SEHNR and CDR2 FQNEAQ (reference sequence). The ends were cut back, 5 bases at V and 1 base at J, with 11 bases in the middle. The CDR3 has 14 amino acids. The CDR3 bases are TGTGCCAGCAGCCCAGGTCGGCGCCAAGAGACCCAGTACTTC. Protein: CASSPGRRQETQYF. Supplemented by reference TRBV7-9 and TRBJ2-5, the full variable domain reads DTGVSQNPRHKITKRGQNVTFRCDPISEHNRLYWYRQTLGQGPEFLTYFQNEAQLEKSRLLSDRFSAERPKGSFSTLEIQRTEQGDSAMYLCASSPGRRQETQYFGPGTRLLVL.

This clonotype was observed once. The chain couples TRBV7-9 to TRBJ1-5, with D perhaps TRBD1 (5 bases). CDR3 length equals 14 residues. V gave up 5 bases and J gave up 5 bases, with 13 bases separating them. CDR1 and CDR2 (germline): SEHNR, FQNEAQ (reference sequence). This CDR3 reads CASSRRGEDQPQHF. CDR3 sequence (DNA): TGTGCCAGCAGCCGAAGGGGAGAAGATCAGCCCCAGCATTTT.

This clonotype was recorded a few times. This rearrangement joins TRBV28 to TRBJ2-7; TRBD2 matches at 12 bases. Trimming took 3 bases from V and 4 from J; bases not matched to a gene: 10. CDR3 length: 17 amino acids. Germline V gene data show CDR1 as MDHEN and CDR2 as SYDVKM. DNA for the CDR3: TGTGCCAGCAGTTTCCCGAGGCTAGCGGGAGGGGGATACGAGCAGTACTTC. Its protein product is CASSFPRLAGGGYEQYF.

The V call is TRBV5-1, the J call TRBJ2-2, with D unclear. This CDR3 is built from 16 residues. Germline assignment: CDR1 SGHRS and CDR2 YFSETQ. Trimming cost V 0 bases and J 3 bases, with 12 bases left between them. As DNA, the CDR3 is TGCGCCAGCAGCTTGGCCCCCTCATCCGACACCGGGGAGCTGTTTTTT. This codes for CASSLAPSSDTGELFF.

This clonotype was picked up a small number of times. This chain links TRBV12-3 or TRBV12-4 with TRBJ2-1; 7 positions agree with TRBD2. CDR3 length: 12 amino acids. After removal of 6 bases from V and 9 bases from J, the junction contained 5 bases not matched to a gene. This chain's CDR3 is CASRGGTPEQFF. The CDR3 DNA reads as TGTGCCAGCAGGGGGGGGACCCCTGAGCAGTTCTTC.

The rearrangement joins TRBV6-2 or TRBV6-3 to TRBJ2-3; 14 positions agree with TRBD2. J was trimmed by 4 bases and V by 6 bases; bases with no gene match: 6. CDR3 size: 16 residues. In germline, CDR1 is MNHEY, CDR2 SVGEGT. DNA for the CDR3: TGTGCCAGCAGAAAGATGGGACTAGCGGGAGCAGATACGCAGTATTTT. Residues: CASRKMGLAGADTQYF.

The J gene is TRBJ1-1, the V gene TRBV29-1; no firm D call. CDR3 size: 15 residues. Germline-derived CDR1 and CDR2 are SQVTM and ANQGSEA. Between the trimmed V and J ends, which lost 4 bases and 0 bases, there was a span of 15 bases. The DNA for the CDR3 is TGCAGCGTTGCCTCCATAAAGGCCGTGAACACTGAAGCTTTCTTT. It encodes CSVASIKAVNTEAFF.

The chain combines TRBV6-5 with TRBJ2-1, with 7 bases lining up with TRBD2. Germline assignment: CDR1 MNHEY and CDR2 SVGAGI. The CDR3 has 15 residues. After removal of 7 bases from V and 0 bases from J, the junction contained 6 bases not matched to a gene. The CDR3 DNA follows: TGTGCCAGCATCGCGACGGGGGGCTCCTACAATGAGCAGTTCTTC. Protein product: CASIATGGSYNEQFF.

This chain links TRBV20-1 with TRBJ2-1, with D unresolved. Germline lookup yields CDR1 DFQATT and CDR2 SNEGSKA (reference sequence). Trimming removed 6 bases from V and 5 bases from J, with 11 bases in between. CDR3 length: 12 amino acids. CDR3 sequence: CSARFRDNEQFF. In DNA form, the CDR3 reads TGCAGTGCCCGTTTTCGGGACAATGAGCAGTTCTTC.